The clone carrying this T cell receptor (beta chain) appeared a few times. The authors' processing: Amplifying reference gene primers gave estimates of nucleated cell counts. Generated by immunoSEQ multiplex PCR, the TCRdb table keeps only in-frame clones and is missing some. That table furnishes V, J and clone size, whereas the DNA furnished D and trimming. This sample has about 82,000 clones, with about four fifths found just once. These data belong to a study of blood T cell repertoires in COVID-19. Study context: Both acute and convalescent COVID-19 samples were obtained from the United States, Italy and Spain. PBMCs, B-cell-depleted T cells, or T cells provided the cDNA or gDNA that made up the material.

Sample: peripheral blood. The origin of this receptor is a middle-aged man with active or convalescent COVID-19.

The DNA of the CDR3 is TGTGCCAGCAGTTTATACAGGGTGGGTGGCTACACCTTC. Translation: CASSLYRVGGYTF. The chain uses TRBV12-3 or TRBV12-4 and TRBJ1-2; a weak D match, TRBD1 (6 bases). Trimming took off 2 bases at V and 7 bases at J, with 11 bases between the two ends. The CDR3 consists of 13 residues.